Here is one T cell receptor beta chain with its context. An input of roughly 0.45 to 1 ug of RNA was subjected to reverse transcription using random hexamers. TCRdb called the immunoSEQ multiplex PCR reads again in MiXCR, with one record for every CDR3 protein. This table has 400,000 to 550,000 distinct CDR3 sequences, approximately 89% appearing once. Stable or active relapsing-remitting multiple sclerosis, untreated and meeting revised McDonald criteria, defined the controls. This sample was taken from a study of CD8 T cells in Susac syndrome. Trimming shortened V by 8 bases and J by 10 bases, and 11 bases separated the two germline ends. The length of the CDR3 is 10 residues. Germline V gives CDR1 SNHLY, CDR2 FYNNEI.

The source is a human donor with multiple sclerosis. The rearrangement links TRBV2 to TRBJ1-2, with D tentatively TRBD1 (6 bases). Sequencing was carried out using CD8+ T cells from PBMCs. CDR3 residues: CASQGLPYTF. The CDR3 DNA is TGTGCCAGCCAGGGGTTGCCCTACACCTTC.